The 21 T cell receptor beta chains in this list originate from one sample, sequenced in a study of control samples from healthy donors and cancer patients. Only in-frame clones appear in the TCRdb table, and some are missing; sequencing was by immunoSEQ multiplex PCR. The sample includes around 52,000 clones, 91% of them seen just once. Sequencing was performed on PBMCs. All receptors come from a man aged 25-45 years with colorectal cancer.

The chain uses TRBV14 and TRBJ2-1; tentative D call: TRBD1 (6 bases). This CDR3 has 14 residues. Looked up from germline, CDR1 is SGHDN and CDR2 is FVKESK. V lost 4 bases and J lost 9, with 16 bases in between. This CDR3 reads CASSRAGDRGEQFF. CDR3 in DNA: TGTGCCAGCAGCCGGGCAGGGGATAGAGGTGAGCAGTTCTTC. The whole variable domain, filled in from reference TRBV14 and TRBJ2-1, reads EAGVTQFPSHSVIEKGQTVTLRCDPISGHDNLYWYRRVMGKEIKFLLHFVKESKQDESGMPNNRFLAERTGGTYSTLKVQPAELEDSGVYFCASSRAGDRGEQFFGPGTRLTVL.

This clone was seen more than once but under ten times. The V gene is TRBV2, the J gene TRBJ1-5, with D possibly matching TRBD1 (6 bases). The CDR3 totals 14 residues. CDR1 SNHLY and CDR2 FYNNEI come from the germline V gene. V was shortened by 5 bases and J by 9 bases, with 17 bases between the two germline ends. In DNA form, the CDR3 reads TGTGCCAGCAGTACTCAGGGGCCCTTGGCGCCCCAGCATTTT. Protein sequence: CASSTQGPLAPQHF.

This sequence joins TRBV6-1 and TRBJ2-3; 10 positions agree with TRBD2. CDR3 length: 16 amino acids. Unmatched junction bases numbered 6, after V lost 3 bases and J lost 3 bases. Germline-derived CDR1 and CDR2 are MNHNS and SASEGT. CDR3 nucleotide sequence: TGTGCCAGCAGTGATGGGGCTAGCGGGGGTACAGATACGCAGTATTTT. It yields the protein CASSDGASGGTDTQYF.

The chain couples TRBV27 to TRBJ1-1, with 9 positions matching TRBD1. V was pared by 4 bases and J by 5 bases, with 5 bases of the junction left unmatched. CDR3 length: 14 amino acids. Looked up from germline, CDR1 is MNHEY and CDR2 is SMNVEV (reference sequence). DNA for the CDR3: TGTGCCAGCAGTTCGGGACAGGGAGATACTGAAGCTTTCTTT. Its protein product is CASSSGQGDTEAFF.

The rearrangement joins TRBV7-9 to TRBJ1-2; 8 positions agree with TRBD1. V was pared by 6 bases and J by 4 bases, with 4 bases of the junction left unmatched. The CDR3 is 13 amino acids. From germline, CDR1 is SEHNR and CDR2 FQNEAQ (reference sequence). Here the CDR3 DNA reads TGTGCCAGCAGGCCGGGGACAGGCTATGGCTACACCTTC. This gives the protein CASRPGTGYGYTF.

CDR3 nucleotides: TGTGCCAGCAGCTTGGCCTGGGGGCAAGAGACCCAGTACTTC. This gives the protein CASSLAWGQETQYF. V usage is TRBV5-6 and J usage is TRBJ2-5; D may be TRBD1 or TRBD2 (5 bases each). Between the trimmed V and J ends, which lost 0 bases and 2 bases, there was a span of 8 bases. Germline V gene sequence: CDR1 SGHDT, CDR2 YYEEEE. The CDR3 consists of 14 residues. Looking up the rest from reference TRBV5-6 and TRBJ2-5 gives the full variable domain: DAGVTQSPTHLIKTRGQQVTLRCSPKSGHDTVSWYQQALGQGPQFIFQYYEEEERQRGNFPDRFSGHQFPNYSSELNVNALLLGDSALYLCASSLAWGQETQYFGPGTRLLVL.

This chain joins TRBV9 and TRBJ1-2; D possibly corresponds to TRBD1 (6 bases). Germline lookup yields CDR1 SGDLS and CDR2 YYNGEE. V gave up 0 bases and J gave up 3 bases, with 15 bases separating them. CDR3 length equals 16 residues. The CDR3 DNA reads as TGTGCCAGCAGCGTAGCGTACTCGGGACACCACTATGGCTACACCTTC. Translating gives CASSVAYSGHHYGYTF. Combining the CDR3 with reference TRBV9 and TRBJ1-2 gives the whole variable domain DSGVTQTPKHLITATGQRVTLRCSPRSGDLSVYWYQQSLDQGLQFLIQYYNGEERAKGNILERFSAQQFPDLHSELNLSSLELGDSALYFCASSVAYSGHHYGYTFGSGTRLTVV.

This sequence joins TRBV10-1 and TRBJ2-1; TRBD2 agrees at 11 bases. CDR1 is WNHNN and CDR2 is SYGVQD in the germline V gene (reference sequence). The CDR3 extends over 14 amino acids. Trimming cost V 4 bases and J 5 bases; bases outside gene matches: 1. CDR3 bases: TGCGCCAGCAGTGGGGGACTAGCGGACAATGAGCAGTTCTTC. The encoded protein is CASSGGLADNEQFF.

V and J are TRBV5-6 and TRBJ2-5, with 8 bases identical to TRBD1. Germline V lookup: CDR1 SGHDT, CDR2 YYEEEE. The CDR3 consists of 15 residues. V lost 0 bases to trimming and J lost 3 bases; unmatched junction nucleotides: 4. The CDR3 protein is CASSLEGTGKETQYF. The DNA for the CDR3 is TGTGCCAGCAGCTTGGAGGGGACAGGTAAAGAGACCCAGTACTTC.

The chain couples TRBV4-1 to TRBJ2-3, with D tentatively TRBD1 or TRBD2 (5 bases each). Trimming left V 3 bases short and J 3 bases short, with 19 bases between. Germline values: CDR1 MGHRA, CDR2 YSYEKL. The CDR3 covers 17 residues. The CDR3: CASSHDPGRGHTDTQYF. The CDR3, as DNA: TGCGCCAGCAGCCACGATCCGGGACGAGGACATACAGATACGCAGTATTTT.

This chain joins TRBV10-3 and TRBJ2-5, with D possibly being TRBD1 (6 bases). The CDR3 covers 14 residues. The V and J ends lost 6 bases and 5 bases respectively, with 16 bases between them. The germline V gene encodes CDR1 ENHRY and CDR2 SYGVKD. Written as DNA, the CDR3 is TGTGCCATCAGCCCTACGCCACAGGGTGAGACCCAGTACTTC. This codes for CAISPTPQGETQYF.

Note on this clone: Additional DNA sequences in this sample encode the identical CDR3. The J gene is TRBJ2-3, the V gene TRBV11-2; D is ambiguous. Per germline, CDR1 SGHAT and CDR2 FQNNGV. The CDR3 runs to 12 residues. The V gene lost 0 bases and the J gene lost 6 bases, with 4 bases spanning the gap. CDR3 DNA sequence: TGTGCCAGCAGCTTAGATCGGGATACGCAGTATTTT. It is translated as CASSLDRDTQYF.

This clone was detected once. The chain uses TRBV5-4 and TRBJ2-3; maybe TRBD2 (7 bases). V lost 2 bases, J lost 5 bases, and 12 bases lay in between. From germline, CDR1 is SGHNT and CDR2 YYREEE (reference sequence). The CDR3 extends over 14 amino acids. The CDR3 DNA reads TGTGCCAGCAGCTTCCCGGGGGGCCGAGATACGCAGTATTTT. It encodes CASSFPGGRDTQYF.

The chain uses TRBV11-2 and TRBJ2-1, with 12 bases lining up with TRBD2. Unmatched junction bases numbered 3, after V lost 5 bases and J lost 4 bases. The germline CDR1 and CDR2 sequences are SGHAT and FQNNGV. This CDR3 is 15 amino acids long. DNA of the CDR3: TGTGCCAGCAGCCCTGGACTAGCGGGGTACAATGAGCAGTTCTTC. Its translation is CASSPGLAGYNEQFF. The full variable domain, its missing parts supplied by reference TRBV11-2 and TRBJ2-1, is EAGVAQSPRYKIIEKRQSVAFWCNPISGHATLYWYQQILGQGPKLLIQFQNNGVVDDSQLPKDRFSAERLKGVDSTLKIQPAKLEDSAVYLCASSPGLAGYNEQFFGPGTRLTVL.

The chain employs TRBV4-3 and TRBJ1-2; a possible D gene is TRBD1 (5 bases). The CDR3 is 16 residues long. CDR1 is LGHNA and CDR2 is YSLEER in the germline V gene. Trimming removed 5 bases from V and 5 bases from J, with 21 bases in between. CDR3 sequence: CASSLSGERGRYGYTF. The CDR3 bases are TGCGCCAGCAGCTTGAGCGGGGAGCGGGGGAGATATGGCTACACCTTC.

The J gene is TRBJ2-3, the V gene TRBV3-1 (or the pseudogene TRBV3-2), with TRBD1 as a possible D gene (6 bases). Trimming shortened V by 0 bases and J by 3 bases, and 10 bases separated the two germline ends. CDR1 and CDR2 (germline): LGHDT, YNNKEL (reference sequence). The CDR3 covers 15 residues. CDR3 DNA: TGTGCCAGCAGCCAAGACCATAGGGGGACAGATACGCAGTATTTT. Its translation: CASSQDHRGTDTQYF.

This clone was seen a single time. CDR3 region: CATSDLWGDTQYF. The CDR3 bases are TGTGCCACCAGTGATTTATGGGGAGATACGCAGTATTTT. This chain uses TRBV24-1 with TRBJ2-3; D unclear. With 1 base removed from V and 5 bases from J, the gap between germline ends came to 6 bases. The length of the CDR3 is 13 residues. CDR1 and CDR2 from the germline V gene are KGHDR and SFDVKD.

This chain connects TRBV5-4 to TRBJ2-3, with D hard to call. This CDR3 has 14 amino acids. The germline gives CDR1 SGHNT, CDR2 YYREEE (reference sequence). The V and J ends lost 3 bases and 6 bases respectively, with 14 bases between them. In DNA form, the CDR3 reads TGTGCCAGCAGCTCGACCAAGTCCAGCGATACGCAGTATTTT. It encodes CASSSTKSSDTQYF.

V is TRBV12-5 and J is TRBJ1-1; possibly TRBD1 for D (5 bases). Trimming stripped 2 bases from V and 3 bases from J, with 13 bases between. Germline-derived CDR1 and CDR2 are LGHNT and FRNRAP. The CDR3 extends over 15 amino acids. In DNA form, the CDR3 reads TGTGCTAGTGGTTTGATACTGGGGCGGGACACTGAAGCTTTCTTT. It yields the protein CASGLILGRDTEAFF.

V is TRBV19 and J is TRBJ1-6; 12 positions agree with TRBD1. The CDR3 is 15 amino acids. From germline, CDR1 is LNHDA and CDR2 SQIVND (reference sequence). The trim removed 7 bases at V and 10 bases at J, leaving 8 bases unmatched. The CDR3 DNA sequence: TGTGCCAGTATTCGAGCCGGGACAGGGGGCTCACCCCTCCACTTT. Protein sequence: CASIRAGTGGSPLHF. The full variable domain, in which reference TRBV19 and TRBJ1-6 provide the parts outside the CDR3, is DGGITQSPKYLFRKEGQNVTLSCEQNLNHDAMYWYRQDPGQGLRLIYYSQIVNDFQKGDIAEGYSVSREKKESFPLTVTSAQKNPTAFYLCASIRAGTGGSPLHFGNGTRLTVT.

In its sample, this clone was seen a few times. The chain carries TRBV7-2 and TRBJ1-3; D is uncertain. CDR3 length equals 18 residues. Trimming cost V 1 base and J 2 bases, with 18 bases left between them. Germline V gene data show CDR1 as SGHTA and CDR2 as FQGNSA. This CDR3 is CASSLEGTRHWTGNTIYF. CDR3 DNA: TGTGCCAGCAGCTTAGAGGGCACACGGCATTGGACTGGAAACACCATATATTTT.